The clone carrying this T cell receptor beta chain has ten or more counts. Its antigen remains unknown. The data were taken from a study of T cells in Graves' hyperthyroidism and ophthalmopathy. General observations from the study: Expanded thyroid clonotypes (above 0.001) were mostly also found in blood.

Amplified TCR beta CDR3 regions came from RNA transcripts. The HTBI primer set was used in a first-round RT-PCR of the TCR CDR3. TCRdb re-derived calls from the multiplex PCR reads in MiXCR, one entry per CDR3 protein. The sample has around 350,000 distinct CDR3 sequences; more than 12% are singletons. CDR3 length equals 17 residues. V was pared by 4 bases and J by 2 bases, with 18 bases between. The rearrangement links TRBV12-3 or TRBV12-4 to TRBJ1-5; D is possibly TRBD1 (6 bases). This TCR was recovered from a woman aged 25-40 years with Graves' ophthalmopathy. The sample taken for sequencing was blood. This CDR3 reads CASSSGGGGIGNQPQHF. CDR3 coding DNA: TGTGCCAGCAGTTCGGGGGGAGGGGGTATCGGCAATCAGCCCCAGCATTTT.